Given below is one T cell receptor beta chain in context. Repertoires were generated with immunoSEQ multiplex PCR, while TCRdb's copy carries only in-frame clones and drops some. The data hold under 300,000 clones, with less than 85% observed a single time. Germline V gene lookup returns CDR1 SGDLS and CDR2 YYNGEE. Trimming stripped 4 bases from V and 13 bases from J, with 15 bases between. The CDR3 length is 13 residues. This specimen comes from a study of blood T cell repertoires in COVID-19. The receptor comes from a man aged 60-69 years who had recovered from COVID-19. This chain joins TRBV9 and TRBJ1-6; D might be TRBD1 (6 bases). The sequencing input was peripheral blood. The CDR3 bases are TGTGCCAGCAGCTCAAGCAGGGGTCCCCCCCTCCACTTT. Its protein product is CASSSSRGPPLHF.